The sequence of this TCR beta chain was determined in a study of T cells in women clearing cervical HPV infection. Study-level points and caveats: CIN3+ cases had significantly higher TCR repertoire richness than controls, but evenness did not differ.

Germline V gives CDR1 SEHNR, CDR2 FQNEAQ (reference sequence). With 7 bases removed from V and 1 base from J, the gap between germline ends came to 14 bases. This CDR3 has 14 residues. The repertoire was sequenced with immunoSEQ multiplex PCR; TCRdb's copy has only in-frame clones and lacks some. The specimen's table records under 30,000 clones. This clone is medium-sized by frequency. Antigen unknown. The CDR3 is cut off 3 residues early in the read; its end comes from the germline J gene. This receptor was taken from a woman aged 18 to 75 with a cervical HPV16 infection that either progressed to CIN3+ or cleared (not recorded which). The V call is TRBV7-9, the J call TRBJ2-7; TRBD1 is a possible D gene (6 bases). Sequenced input: blood buffy coat. The CDR3 loop reads CASTPTGVSYEQYF. CDR3 bases read: TGTGCCAGCACCCCGACAGGAGTATCCTACGAG.